The T cell receptor (beta chain) under discussion was sequenced for a study of PD-L1 blockade in urothelial cancer. Repertoires were generated with immunoSEQ multiplex PCR, while TCRdb's copy carries only in-frame clones and drops some. The sample has approximately 24,000 clones; approximately 88% are singletons. Looked up from germline, CDR1 is LGHNA and CDR2 is YSLEER. With V trimmed by 1 base and J by 4 bases, 11 bases remained unmatched. CDR3 length equals 19 residues. The specimen comprised PBMCs, sampled around atezolizumab (anti-PD-L1) treatment. The V gene is TRBV4-3, the J gene TRBJ2-1; 12 nucleotides align to TRBD2. This clonotype was sampled from a man aged 50 to 60 with urothelial cancer. This chain's CDR3 is CASSQVVRLAGVSYNEQFF. The CDR3 bases are TGCGCCAGCAGCCAAGTCGTAAGACTAGCGGGAGTCTCTTACAATGAGCAGTTCTTC.